The source of this T cell receptor beta chain is a study of blood T cell repertoires in COVID-19. Study background: Samples taken during acute and convalescent COVID-19 were collected in the United States, Italy and Spain. T cells, B-cell-depleted T cells, or PBMCs supplied cDNA or gDNA.

Original processing notes: Estimation of nucleated cell counts relied on the amplification of reference gene primers. Here immunoSEQ multiplex PCR was the method, and the copy in TCRdb shows in-frame clones only, minus some. V, J and clone size reflect that table, while D and trimming were determined from the DNA. The repertoire holds 250,000 to 300,000 clones, with 88% as singletons. Germline V CDR1 and CDR2: SQVTM, ANQGSEA. The CDR3 runs 11 residues. V dropped 6 bases and J dropped 3 bases, with 8 bases sitting between them. The TCR sequence derives from a woman in her thirties or forties who had recovered from COVID-19. The chain recombines TRBV29-1 with TRBJ1-1, with D uncertain. Sequenced material: peripheral blood. The CDR3 loop reads CSVHIDTEAFF. CDR3 coding DNA: TGCAGCGTGCACATCGACACTGAAGCTTTCTTT.